This TCR beta chain was captured by sequencing in a study of prognosis after radiotherapy for stage I lung cancer. Study in general: Over 11 patients presented with newly diagnosed primary stage I lung tumors, and several carried oligometastatic NSCLC following surgical resection of the primary tumor. Squamous cell carcinoma affected more than five patients, adenocarcinoma 11 to 12.

On this clonotype itself: A single base is all that separates this from a far larger clone, so a read error is likely.

CDR1 is MRHNA, CDR2 SNTAGT, per germline. Trimming removed 5 bases from V and 4 bases from J, with 15 bases in between. The CDR3 has 15 residues. Two-round multiplex PCR on genomic DNA was the method by which TCR beta CDR3 was amplified. Used in first-round PCR were primers specific to each TRBV and TRBJ gene. As the PCR entered its second round, universal primers were used. TCRdb re-called the multiplex PCR reads through MiXCR, storing one row per CDR3 protein. The sample carries about 26,000 distinct CDR3 sequences, 25% to 35% recorded once. The J gene is TRBJ1-5, the V gene TRBV6-4; no firm D call. This clonotype was obtained from a donor aged 50 or older with non-small cell lung cancer. This material consisted of PBMCs, taken before or after stereotactic body radiation therapy (not recorded which). CDR3 sequence reads: CASSQGLGLNQPQHF. CDR3 coding DNA: TGTGCCAGCAGTCAAGGTTTAGGTTTAAATCAGCCCCAGCATTTT.